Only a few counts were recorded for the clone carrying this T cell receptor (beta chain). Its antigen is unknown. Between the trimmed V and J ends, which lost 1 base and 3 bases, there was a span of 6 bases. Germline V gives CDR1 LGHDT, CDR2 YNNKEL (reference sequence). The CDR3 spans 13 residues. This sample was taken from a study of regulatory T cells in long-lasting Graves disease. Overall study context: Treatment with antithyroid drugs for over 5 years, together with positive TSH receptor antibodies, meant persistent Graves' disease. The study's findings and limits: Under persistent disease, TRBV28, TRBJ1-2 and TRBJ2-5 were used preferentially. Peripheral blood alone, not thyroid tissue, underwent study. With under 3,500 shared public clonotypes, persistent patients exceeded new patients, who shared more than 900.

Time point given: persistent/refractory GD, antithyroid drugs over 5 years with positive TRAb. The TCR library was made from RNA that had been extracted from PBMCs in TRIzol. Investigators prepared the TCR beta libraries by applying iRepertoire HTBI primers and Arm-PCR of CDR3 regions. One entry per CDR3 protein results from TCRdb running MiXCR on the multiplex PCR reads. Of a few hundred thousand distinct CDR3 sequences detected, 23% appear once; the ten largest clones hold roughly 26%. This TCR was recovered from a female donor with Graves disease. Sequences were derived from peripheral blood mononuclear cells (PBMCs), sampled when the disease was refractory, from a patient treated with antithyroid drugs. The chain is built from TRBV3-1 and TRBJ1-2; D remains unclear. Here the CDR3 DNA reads TGTGCCAGCAGCCAAGTGCCGGACTATGGCTACACCTTC. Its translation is CASSQVPDYGYTF. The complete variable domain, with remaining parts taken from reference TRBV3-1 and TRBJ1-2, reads DTAVSQTPKYLVTQMGNDKSIKCEQNLGHDTMYWYKQDSKKFLKIMFSYNNKELIINETVPNRFSPKSPDKAHLNLHINSLELGDSAVYFCASSQVPDYGYTFGSGTRLTVV.